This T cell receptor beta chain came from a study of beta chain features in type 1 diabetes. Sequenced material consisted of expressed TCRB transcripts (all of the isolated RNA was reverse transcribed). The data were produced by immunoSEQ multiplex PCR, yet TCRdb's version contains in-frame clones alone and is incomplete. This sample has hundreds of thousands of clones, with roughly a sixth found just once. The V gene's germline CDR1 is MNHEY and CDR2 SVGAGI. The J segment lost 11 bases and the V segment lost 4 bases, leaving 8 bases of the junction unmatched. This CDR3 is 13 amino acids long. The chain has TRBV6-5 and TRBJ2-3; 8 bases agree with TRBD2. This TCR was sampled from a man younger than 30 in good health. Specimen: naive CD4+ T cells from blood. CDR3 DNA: TGTGCCAGCAGTTCGACGGGGGGGTTGAGGCAGTATTTT. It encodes CASSSTGGLRQYF.